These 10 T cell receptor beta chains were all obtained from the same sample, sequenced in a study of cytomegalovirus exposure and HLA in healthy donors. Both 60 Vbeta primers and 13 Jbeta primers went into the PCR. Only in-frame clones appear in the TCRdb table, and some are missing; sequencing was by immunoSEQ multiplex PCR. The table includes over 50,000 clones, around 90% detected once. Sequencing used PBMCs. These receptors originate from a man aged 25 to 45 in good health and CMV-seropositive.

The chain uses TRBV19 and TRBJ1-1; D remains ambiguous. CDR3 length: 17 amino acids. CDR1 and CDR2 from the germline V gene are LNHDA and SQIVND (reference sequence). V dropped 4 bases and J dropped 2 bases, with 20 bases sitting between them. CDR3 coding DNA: TGTGCCAGTAGTAAAACGGCGGGCCGAATCGGAAACACTGAAGCTTTCTTT. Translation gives CASSKTAGRIGNTEAFF.

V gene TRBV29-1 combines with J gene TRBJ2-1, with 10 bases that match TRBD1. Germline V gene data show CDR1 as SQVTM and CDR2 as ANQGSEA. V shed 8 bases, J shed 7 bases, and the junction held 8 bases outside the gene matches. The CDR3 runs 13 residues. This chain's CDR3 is CSCLRQGANEQFF. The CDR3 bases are TGCAGCTGCCTTCGACAGGGGGCGAATGAGCAGTTCTTC.

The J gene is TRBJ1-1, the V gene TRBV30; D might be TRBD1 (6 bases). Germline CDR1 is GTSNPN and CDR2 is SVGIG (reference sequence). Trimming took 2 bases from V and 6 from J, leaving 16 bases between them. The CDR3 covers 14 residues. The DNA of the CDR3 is TGTGCCTGGAGTAGGGGCCAGGGGAGCGCTGAAGCTTTCTTT. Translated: CAWSRGQGSAEAFF.

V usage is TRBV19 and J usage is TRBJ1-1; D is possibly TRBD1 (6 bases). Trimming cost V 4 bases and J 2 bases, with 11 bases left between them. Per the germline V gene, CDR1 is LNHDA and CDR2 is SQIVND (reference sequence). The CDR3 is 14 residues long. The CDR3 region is CASSKGRGNTEAFF. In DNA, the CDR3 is TGTGCCAGTAGTAAAGGCAGGGGTAACACTGAAGCTTTCTTT.

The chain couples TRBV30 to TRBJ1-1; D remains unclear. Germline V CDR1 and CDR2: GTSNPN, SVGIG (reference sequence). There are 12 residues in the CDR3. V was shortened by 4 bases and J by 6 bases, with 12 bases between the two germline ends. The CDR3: CAWTLGEPEAFF. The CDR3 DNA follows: TGTGCCTGGACCCTCGGAGAGCCTGAAGCTTTCTTT. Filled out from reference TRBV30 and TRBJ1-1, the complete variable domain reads SQTIHQWPATLVQPVGSPLSLECTVEGTSNPNLYWYRQAAGRGLQLLFYSVGIGQISSEVPQNLSASRPQDRQFILSSKKLLLSDSGFYLCAWTLGEPEAFFGQGTRLTVV.

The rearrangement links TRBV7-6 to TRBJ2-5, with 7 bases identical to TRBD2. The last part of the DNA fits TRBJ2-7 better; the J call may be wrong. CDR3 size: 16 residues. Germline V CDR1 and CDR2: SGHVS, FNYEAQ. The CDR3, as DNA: TGTGCCAGCAGCTTAGGTGGCGGGAGCGCCCTCCACGAGCAGTACTTC. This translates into CASSLGGGSALHEQYF.

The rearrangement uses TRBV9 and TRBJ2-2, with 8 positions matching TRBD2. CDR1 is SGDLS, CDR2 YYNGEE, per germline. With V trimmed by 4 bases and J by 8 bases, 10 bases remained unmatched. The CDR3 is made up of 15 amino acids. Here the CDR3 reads CASSSGTRTGGELFF. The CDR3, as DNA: TGTGCCAGCAGCTCCGGGACTAGAACGGGTGGGGAGCTGTTTTTT.

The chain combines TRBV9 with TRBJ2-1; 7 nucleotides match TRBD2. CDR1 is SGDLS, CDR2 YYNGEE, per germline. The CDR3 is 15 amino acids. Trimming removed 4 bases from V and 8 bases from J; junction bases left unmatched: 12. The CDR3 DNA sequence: TGTGCCAGCAGCACAGCGGGGACCAGAGTGGATGAGCAGTTCTTC. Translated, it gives CASSTAGTRVDEQFF.

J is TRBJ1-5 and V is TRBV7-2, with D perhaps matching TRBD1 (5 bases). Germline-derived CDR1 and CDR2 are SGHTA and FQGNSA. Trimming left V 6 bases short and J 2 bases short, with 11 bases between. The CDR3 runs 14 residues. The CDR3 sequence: CASSRQGGNQPQHF. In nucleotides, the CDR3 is TGTGCCAGCAGTCGGCAGGGTGGCAATCAGCCCCAGCATTTT.

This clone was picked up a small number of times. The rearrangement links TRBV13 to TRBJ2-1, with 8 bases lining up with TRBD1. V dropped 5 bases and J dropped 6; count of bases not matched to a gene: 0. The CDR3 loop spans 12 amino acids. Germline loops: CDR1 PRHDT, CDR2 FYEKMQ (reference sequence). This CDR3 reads CASSDRGNEQFF. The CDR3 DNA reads TGTGCCAGCAGCGACAGGGGCAATGAGCAGTTCTTC.